This T cell receptor (beta chain) was obtained from a study of identical twins. TCRdb re-analysed the 5' RACE reads in MiXCR, keeping a single row per CDR3 protein. The sample yields 450,000 to 650,000 distinct CDR3 sequences, approximately 9.6% seen once. This clonotype was seen at least ten times. The V end was cut by 0 bases, the J end by 7 bases, with 6 bases between. The CDR3 runs 12 residues. Per the germline V gene, CDR1 is SEHNR and CDR2 is FQNEAQ (reference sequence). This sample also appeared in a second study, on yellow fever vaccine responses in identical twins.

The receptor comes from a woman between 18 and 29 years old in good health. Sequences were obtained from PBMCs. This chain links TRBV7-9 with TRBJ1-1, with D hard to call. CDR3 sequence reads: CASSLAVDEAFF. Written as DNA, the CDR3 is TGTGCCAGCAGCTTAGCGGTGGATGAAGCTTTCTTT. The full variable domain, its missing parts supplied by reference TRBV7-9 and TRBJ1-1, is DTGVSQNPRHKITKRGQNVTFRCDPISEHNRLYWYRQTLGQGPEFLTYFQNEAQLEKSRLLSDRFSAERPKGSFSTLEIQRTEQGDSAMYLCASSLAVDEAFFGQGTRLTVV.